This is a list of T cell receptor beta chains from one sample in a study of cytomegalovirus exposure and HLA in healthy donors. Sequenced by immunoSEQ multiplex PCR; TCRdb stores in-frame clones only, minus some. The profile shows about 130,000 clones, about 78% of them singletons. The material sequenced was PBMCs. The receptors here all came from a female donor in good health and CMV-seronegative. The CDR3 runs from the conserved cysteine through the conserved F or W. A D gene is named only where the DNA matches it firmly. Clone size is shown for a subset of rows, as once, few, many or a class of expanded clone.

j_call | d_call | v_call | clone_size | cdr3_aa | cdr3_nt
TRBJ1-6 | TRBD1 | TRBV19 | few | CASSTLQGGTSSPLHF | TGTGCCAGTAGTACCCTACAGGGGGGGACGAGTTCACCCCTCCACTTT
TRBJ2-1 | - | TRBV4-2 | once | CASKQTADAYNEQFF | TGTGCCAGCAAACAGACAGCTGACGCCTACAATGAGCAGTTCTTC
TRBJ1-2 | - | TRBV19 | - | CASSIDRDYGYTF | TGTGCCAGTAGTATAGACCGGGACTATGGCTACACCTTC
TRBJ2-5 | TRBD2 | TRBV2 | - | CASRRTSGGPEGETQYF | TGTGCCAGCAGGAGGACTAGCGGGGGGCCGGAGGGGGAGACCCAGTACTTC
TRBJ2-3 | - | TRBV7-9 | - | CASSPPSVSTDTQYF | TGTGCCAGCAGCCCACCTAGCGTTAGCACAGATACGCAGTATTTT
TRBJ2-7 | - | TRBV7-9 | - | CASSLVNSGEQYF | TGTGCCAGCAGCTTAGTTAACAGTGGCGAGCAGTACTTC
TRBJ2-1 | - | TRBV5-6 | - | CASSHFSGVEQFF | TGTGCCAGCAGCCACTTTTCGGGGGTTGAGCAGTTCTTC
TRBJ2-5 | - | TRBV11-2 | - | CASSDYRETQYF | TGTGCCAGCAGCGATTACAGGGAGACCCAGTACTTC
TRBJ2-7 | - | TRBV6-6 | - | CASSYSSLQGYEQYF | TGTGCCAGCAGTTACTCATCGCTTCAGGGATACGAGCAGTACTTC
TRBJ2-5 | TRBD2 | TRBV11-1 | - | CASSSPLAGGRETQYF | TGTGCCAGCAGCTCTCCCCTCGCGGGGGGGAGGGAGACCCAGTACTTC
TRBJ2-2 | TRBD2 | TRBV2 | - | CASRRSGGPNTGELFF | TGTGCCAGCAGGCGTAGCGGGGGGCCCAACACCGGGGAGCTGTTTTTT
TRBJ2-7 | TRBD1 | TRBV18 | - | CASSPGTVSYEQYF | TGTGCCAGCTCACCAGGGACAGTCTCCTACGAGCAGTACTTC
TRBJ1-1 | - | TRBV7-3 | - | CASSLIWGAEAFF | TGTGCCAGCAGCTTAATATGGGGGGCTGAAGCTTTCTTT
TRBJ1-3 | TRBD1 | TRBV5-1 | - | CASSLGGQTGNTIYF | TGCGCCAGCAGCTTGGGGGGACAGACTGGAAACACCATATATTTT
TRBJ1-3 | - | TRBV5-1 | once | CASSLVGGPGSSGNTIYF | TGCGCCAGCAGCTTGGTTGGCGGCCCGGGGAGCTCTGGGAACACCATATATTTT
TRBJ2-1 | TRBD2 | TRBV4-1 | once | CASSLLSGGSPYLGYNEQFF | TGCGCCAGCAGCCTTCTTAGCGGGGGGTCTCCTTACCTAGGGTACAATGAGCAGTTCTTC
TRBJ1-6 | TRBD1 | TRBV5-6 | - | CASSLFTGQINSPLHF | TGTGCCAGCAGCTTGTTTACGGGACAGATTAATTCACCCCTCCACTTT
TRBJ1-1 | - | TRBV28 | medium-sized | CASSRGGTEAFF | TGTGCCAGCAGTCGGGGGGGCACTGAAGCTTTCTTT
TRBJ1-5 | TRBD1 | TRBV19 | once | CASTSTRGTGGLQPQHF | TGTGCCAGTACCTCCACCCGCGGGACAGGGGGTCTTCAGCCCCAGCATTTT
TRBJ2-1 | - | TRBV28 | - | CASSSTSGGSSYNEQFF | TGTGCCAGCAGTTCTACGTCAGGGGGGAGCTCCTACAATGAGCAGTTCTTC
TRBJ2-3 | TRBD1 | TRBV19 | - | CASSVGTGRKTDTQYF | TGTGCCAGTAGTGTCGGGACAGGGAGGAAGACAGATACGCAGTATTTT
TRBJ1-2 | - | TRBV28 | - | CASSRGAVGYTF | TGTGCCAGCAGTAGGGGCGCGGTGGGCTACACCTTC
TRBJ2-2 | TRBD2 | TRBV7-9 | few | CSSSRLAGNTGELFF | TGTTCCAGCAGCCGACTAGCGGGGAACACCGGGGAGCTGTTTTTT
TRBJ2-5 | - | TRBV6-1 | - | CASSGLGETQYF | TGTGCCAGCTCAGGGTTGGGAGAGACCCAGTACTTC
TRBJ2-7 | - | TRBV11-2 | - | CASSFEVGSYEQYF | TGTGCCAGCAGCTTTGAGGTTGGGAGCTACGAGCAGTACTTC
TRBJ1-2 | TRBD1 | TRBV28 | - | CASIGLRDRGLEDYGYTF | TGTGCCAGCATTGGGCTCCGGGACAGGGGGCTCGAGGACTATGGCTACACCTTC
TRBJ1-6 | - | TRBV5-6 | - | CASSLGQNYNSPLHF | TGTGCCAGCAGCTTGGGACAGAACTATAATTCACCCCTCCACTTT
TRBJ2-4 | - | TRBV5-6 | - | CASSPRGTQNIQYF | TGTGCCAGCAGCCCTAGGGGGACCCAAAACATTCAGTACTTC
TRBJ2-1 | TRBD2 | TRBV30 | - | CAWSVRGSGGYNEQFF | TGTGCCTGGAGTGTACGGGGAAGCGGGGGGTACAATGAGCAGTTCTTC
TRBJ2-3 | TRBD2 | TRBV5-1 | - | CASSPHLIVSGGSTDTQYF | TGCGCCAGCAGCCCGCACCTGATTGTGAGCGGGGGGAGCACAGATACGCAGTATTTT
TRBJ2-1 | TRBD1 | TRBV13 | - | CASSFEYLGTDYNEQFF | TGTGCCAGCAGCTTCGAATACCTCGGGACAGATTACAATGAGCAGTTCTTC
TRBJ1-5 | - | TRBV28 | - | CASSLQGLRNQPQHF | TGTGCCAGCAGTTTACAGGGTTTGCGCAATCAGCCCCAGCATTTT